The clone carrying this TCR beta chain has ten or more counts. Its specificity is unknown. This beta chain represents an off-target read in a library built for alpha chains; its size is of limited meaning. TCR cDNA molecules each carried a unique molecular identifier. MiXCR, applied by TCRdb to the 5' RACE reads, yields one record per CDR3 protein. This table has about 11,000 distinct CDR3 sequences, 5.2% appearing once. Time point here: sample taken at primary tumor resection. The donors were approximately 65 patients with non-small cell lung cancer that was early-stage and untreated. The authors sequenced whole RNA from tumor, nontumor lung or frozen PBMC without sorting. Trimming cost V 7 bases and J 4 bases, with 16 bases left between them. The CDR3 contains 15 residues. CDR1 and CDR2 (germline): MNHNY, SVGAGI (reference sequence). The data are from a study of spatial heterogeneity in lung cancer. The overall study: Strong correlation was found between tumor-region TCR transcript counts and a T cell module score from matched bulk RNA-seq. Study results and caveats: In tumors, expanded intratumoral alpha and beta TCR counts tracked mutation counts.

The rearrangement joins TRBV6-6 to TRBJ1-4; no clear D gene. Source: lung tumor tissue, taken at surgery. The source of this sequence is a male donor with early-stage non-small cell lung cancer. The DNA of the CDR3 is TGTGCCAGCAAGGCCAAGTCAAGGGTTAATGAAAAACTGTTTTTT. Protein product: CASKAKSRVNEKLFF.